This paragraph reports one T cell receptor (beta chain). No antigen is known for it. The study ran its PCR with 60 Vbeta and 13 Jbeta primers. Measured with immunoSEQ multiplex PCR; TCRdb has only the in-frame clones, and not every one. The sample yields more than 100,000 clones, about 70% seen once. This sample stems from a study of cytomegalovirus exposure and HLA in healthy donors. Trimming left V 2 bases short and J 2 bases short, with 14 bases between. The CDR3 is 16 residues long. From germline, CDR1 is SGHRS and CDR2 YFSETQ. Study-wide results and limits: A missense DCLRE1C variant was associated with V- and J-gene trimming of TCR beta chains in a later analysis, and an independent cohort replicated the association.

The receptor comes from a woman aged 40 to 55 in good health and CMV-seronegative. Sequencing was carried out using PBMCs. The chain joins TRBV5-1 to TRBJ1-3, with a tentative D call TRBD1 (6 bases). The CDR3 sequence is CASSLGPTGTGNTIYF. The CDR3 DNA is TGCGCCAGCAGCTTAGGTCCTACAGGGACTGGAAACACCATATATTTT.